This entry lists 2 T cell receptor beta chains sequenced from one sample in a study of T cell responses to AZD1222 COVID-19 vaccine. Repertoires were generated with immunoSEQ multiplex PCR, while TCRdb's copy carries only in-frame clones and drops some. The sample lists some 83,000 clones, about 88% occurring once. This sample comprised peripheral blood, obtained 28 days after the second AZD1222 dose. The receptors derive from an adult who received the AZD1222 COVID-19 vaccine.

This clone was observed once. The CDR3 spells CASTDGGARNEQFF. CDR3 nucleotides: TGTGCCAGCACTGACGGGGGGGCTAGAAATGAGCAGTTCTTC. This chain uses TRBV25-1 with TRBJ2-1, with 8 bases matching TRBD2. The CDR3 is 14 residues long. The V gene end was trimmed by 7 bases and the J gene end by 7 bases; junction bases not matched to a gene: 9. The germline V gene has CDR1 MGHDK and CDR2 SYGVNS.

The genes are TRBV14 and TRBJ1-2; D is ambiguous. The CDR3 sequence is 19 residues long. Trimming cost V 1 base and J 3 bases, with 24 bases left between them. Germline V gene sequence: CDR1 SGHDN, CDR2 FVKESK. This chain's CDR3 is CASSQVSRPSRRSHYGYTF. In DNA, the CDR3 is TGTGCCAGCAGCCAAGTGTCCAGGCCCAGCCGGCGGAGTCACTATGGCTACACCTTC.